The 22 T cell receptor beta chains below all came from one sample that was sequenced in a study of cytomegalovirus exposure and HLA in healthy donors. PCR employed 60 Vbeta and 13 Jbeta primers. Assay used: immunoSEQ multiplex PCR; TCRdb lists only in-frame clones, some missing. The sample records 110,000 to 150,000 clones, 73% being singletons. Sequencing was performed on PBMCs. The receptors derive from a woman between 35 and 50 years old in good health and CMV-seronegative.

This chain joins TRBV4-1 and TRBJ1-2; D gene unclear. Trimming removed 0 bases at V and 7 bases at J, with 6 bases between. CDR1 MGHRA and CDR2 YSYEKL come from the germline V gene. The CDR3 is made up of 12 amino acids. The CDR3 nucleotides read TGCGCCAGCAGCCAAGAATTTCTTGGCTACACCTTC. Its translation: CASSQEFLGYTF.

V and J are TRBV6-6 and TRBJ2-5; perhaps TRBD1 as D (5 bases). Germline CDR1 MNHNY, CDR2 SVGAGI (reference sequence). The V end was cut by 7 bases, the J end by 7 bases, with 13 bases between. The CDR3 spans 12 residues. CDR3 nucleotides: TGTGCCAGCACCAGGGATTTTCGGACCCAGTACTTC. This gives the protein CASTRDFRTQYF.

The chain joins TRBV5-1 to TRBJ2-3; 9 bases are a match to TRBD1. Germline CDR1 is SGHRS and CDR2 is YFSETQ. The V gene end was trimmed by 4 bases and the J gene end by 4 bases; junction bases not matched to a gene: 4. The CDR3 is made up of 14 amino acids. The CDR3, as DNA: TGCGCCAGCAGCATTGGACAGGGGTCAGATACGCAGTATTTT. Encoded protein: CASSIGQGSDTQYF.

The chain carries TRBV5-1 and TRBJ1-2, with 9 bases that match TRBD1. J lost 4 bases, V lost 6 bases, and 7 bases had no gene match. The V gene's germline CDR1 is SGHRS and CDR2 YFSETQ. This CDR3 spans 14 amino acids. The CDR3 reads CASTFGQGIYGYTF. CDR3 nucleotide sequence: TGCGCCAGCACCTTCGGACAGGGGATCTATGGCTACACCTTC.

This chain uses TRBV7-9 with TRBJ2-1; TRBD1 matches at 8 bases. This CDR3 is 19 amino acids long. Germline V gives CDR1 SEHNR, CDR2 FQNEAQ (reference sequence). V shed 3 bases and J 7 bases; nucleotides not matched to a gene: 20. The CDR3 coding sequence is TGTGCCAGCAGCTTCATCACCTCCTTGGCAGGGGGCGCGGATAATGAGCAGTTCTTC. This gives the protein CASSFITSLAGGADNEQFF.

The chain has TRBV2 and TRBJ1-2, with D unresolved. V was clipped by 3 bases and J by 1 base, with 9 bases between them. The germline gives CDR1 SNHLY, CDR2 FYNNEI. CDR3 length: 14 amino acids. The CDR3 here is CASSDYSHNYGYTF. The CDR3 nucleotides read TGTGCCAGCAGTGACTATAGCCATAACTATGGCTACACCTTC.

This clone was seen more than once but under ten times. V usage is TRBV2 and J usage is TRBJ1-2; unclear D gene. The CDR3 is 14 amino acids. V was pared by 0 bases and J by 3 bases, with 8 bases between. The germline V gene has CDR1 SNHLY and CDR2 FYNNEI. The CDR3 reads CASSEAAEHYGYTF. CDR3 sequence (DNA): TGTGCCAGCAGTGAAGCGGCAGAACACTATGGCTACACCTTC.

This clone showed up just once. The CDR3 DNA reads TGTGCCAGCGAATATTTCGGGACAGCCCAGCCCCAGCATTTT. This sequence encodes CASEYFGTAQPQHF. The rearrangement links TRBV28 to TRBJ1-5; TRBD1 aligns across 7 bases. CDR3 length: 14 amino acids. Germline loops: CDR1 MDHEN, CDR2 SYDVKM. Trimming at V came to 8 bases and at J to 7 bases, leaving 11 bases not matched to a gene.

The gene calls are TRBV2 and TRBJ2-7, with TRBD2 identical over 7 bases. This CDR3 is built from 13 residues. Germline values: CDR1 SNHLY, CDR2 FYNNEI. J gave up 2 bases and V 7 bases, and 5 bases lay outside the gene matches. The CDR3 DNA reads TGTGCCAGCAAGCGGGGCAGCCCCTACGAGCAGTACTTC. Translating it yields CASKRGSPYEQYF.

This chain links TRBV5-8 with TRBJ1-2; unclear D gene. V shed 4 bases and J shed 2 bases, with 9 bases lying between them. CDR1 is SGHTS and CDR2 is YDEGEE in the germline V gene. CDR3 length: 13 amino acids. CDR3 protein: CASSIRENYGYTF. CDR3 nucleotide sequence: TGTGCCAGCAGCATCCGGGAGAACTATGGCTACACCTTC.

This rearrangement joins TRBV27 to TRBJ2-2; D unclear. Per the germline V gene, CDR1 is MNHEY and CDR2 is SMNVEV (reference sequence). The CDR3 contains 11 residues. V gave up 1 base and J gave up 8 bases, with 2 bases separating them. The CDR3 DNA sequence: TGTGCCAGCAGTTTATTAGGGGAGCTGTTTTTT. It encodes CASSLLGELFF.

This sequence joins TRBV7-3 and TRBJ2-4, with D maybe TRBD2 (5 bases). The germline V gene has CDR1 SGHTA and CDR2 FQGTGA. V was cut by 5 bases and J by 2 bases, with 19 bases left in between. The CDR3 sequence is 17 residues long. In DNA, the CDR3 is TGTGCCAGCAGCCCCTGGCGCCTGGACGGGACCAAAAACATTCAGTACTTC. It encodes CASSPWRLDGTKNIQYF.

This sequence joins TRBV7-8 and TRBJ1-2; perhaps TRBD1 as D (5 bases). Trimming took 5 bases from V and 2 from J, leaving 12 bases between them. This CDR3 has 14 amino acids. The germline CDR1 and CDR2 sequences are SGHVS and FQNEAQ. CDR3 loop: CASSMGLLNYGYTF. The CDR3 DNA reads TGTGCCAGCAGCATGGGACTTTTGAACTATGGCTACACCTTC. Supplemented by reference TRBV7-8 and TRBJ1-2, the full variable domain reads GAGVSQSPRYKVAKRGQDVALRCDPISGHVSLFWYQQALGQGPEFLTYFQNEAQLDKSGLPSDRFFAERPEGSVSTLKIQRTQQEDSAVYLCASSMGLLNYGYTFGSGTRLTVV.

This sequence joins TRBV20-1 and TRBJ1-2; D perhaps matches TRBD1 (6 bases). Germline lookup yields CDR1 DFQATT and CDR2 SNEGSKA (reference sequence). Between the trimmed V and J ends, which lost 6 bases and 8 bases, there was a span of 13 bases. CDR3 length: 11 amino acids. The CDR3: CSALARGGYTF. CDR3 DNA sequence: TGCAGTGCCTTAGCTAGGGGGGGCTACACCTTC.

The chain is built from TRBV5-5 and TRBJ2-4, with 8 bases aligning to TRBD1. CDR1 is SGHKS, CDR2 YYEKEE, per germline (reference sequence). CDR3 size: 15 residues. The V and J ends lost 5 bases and 8 bases, in that order; junction bases with no gene match: 12. CDR3 coding DNA: TGTGCCAGCAGTTTACCAGACAGGGGCATGGACATTCAGTACTTC. Its translation is CASSLPDRGMDIQYF.

The chain is built from TRBV7-3 and TRBJ1-6; no clear D gene. The ends were cut back, 2 bases at V and 8 bases at J, with 10 bases in the middle. Germline values: CDR1 SGHTA, CDR2 FQGTGA. The CDR3 sequence is 14 residues long. The CDR3 coding sequence is TGTGCCAGCAGCTTAGGTGGCCTGGATTCACCCCTCCACTTT. Translating it yields CASSLGGLDSPLHF.

CDR3 sequence reads: CASAHAFGTYNEQFF. DNA of the CDR3: TGTGCCAGCGCTCATGCGTTCGGGACCTACAATGAGCAGTTCTTC. V and J are TRBV6-5 and TRBJ2-1, with a possible D match to TRBD2 (5 bases). Germline CDR1 MNHEY, CDR2 SVGAGI. With 8 bases removed from V and 2 bases from J, the gap between germline ends came to 16 bases. The CDR3 runs to 15 residues.

A few counts support this clone. The chain combines TRBV21-1 with TRBJ2-7; the DNA was not used to check the table's D call, TRBD1. TRBV21-1 is labeled a pseudogene. This CDR3 is built from 17 residues. CDR3 sequence: CASSKRHVLDRAYEQYF. The CDR3 DNA is TGTGCCAGCAGCAAAAGACATGTTTTGGACAGGGCCTACGAGCAGTACTTC.

The CDR3 here is CASSQVQGSGEKLFF. CDR3 coding DNA: TGCGCCAGCAGCCAAGTACAGGGATCTGGGGAAAAACTGTTTTTT. This chain joins TRBV4-1 and TRBJ1-4; D is possibly TRBD1 (6 bases). The CDR3 runs 15 residues. Germline loops: CDR1 MGHRA, CDR2 YSYEKL. V lost 1 base to trimming and J lost 8 bases, with 14 bases between them.

This chain links TRBV18 with TRBJ1-5; 7 nucleotides match TRBD1. V shed 6 bases, J shed 0 bases, and the junction held 8 bases outside the gene matches. This CDR3 has 16 amino acids. Germline V CDR1 and CDR2: KGHSH, LQKENI. In nucleotides, the CDR3 is TGTGCCAGCTCCCCTTTCGGGACAGATAGCAATCAGCCCCAGCATTTT. Translated, it gives CASSPFGTDSNQPQHF.

The chain couples TRBV4-2 to TRBJ2-2; 9 bases fit TRBD2. CDR1 is LGHNA and CDR2 is YNFKEQ in the germline V gene. J was trimmed by 6 bases and V by 3 bases; bases with no gene match: 11. There are 17 residues in the CDR3. For the CDR3, the DNA is TGTGCCAGCAGCCACCGAGGGACTAGCTGGAGGGCCGGGGAGCTGTTTTTT. Encoded protein: CASSHRGTSWRAGELFF.

The rearrangement joins TRBV13 to TRBJ1-2; D not resolved. Germline CDR1 and CDR2: PRHDT and FYEKMQ (reference sequence). The CDR3 totals 12 residues. The V and J ends lost 0 bases and 8 bases respectively, with 7 bases between them. The CDR3 DNA sequence: TGTGCCAGCAGCTTAGGCGGACTCGGCTACACCTTC. It is translated as CASSLGGLGYTF.